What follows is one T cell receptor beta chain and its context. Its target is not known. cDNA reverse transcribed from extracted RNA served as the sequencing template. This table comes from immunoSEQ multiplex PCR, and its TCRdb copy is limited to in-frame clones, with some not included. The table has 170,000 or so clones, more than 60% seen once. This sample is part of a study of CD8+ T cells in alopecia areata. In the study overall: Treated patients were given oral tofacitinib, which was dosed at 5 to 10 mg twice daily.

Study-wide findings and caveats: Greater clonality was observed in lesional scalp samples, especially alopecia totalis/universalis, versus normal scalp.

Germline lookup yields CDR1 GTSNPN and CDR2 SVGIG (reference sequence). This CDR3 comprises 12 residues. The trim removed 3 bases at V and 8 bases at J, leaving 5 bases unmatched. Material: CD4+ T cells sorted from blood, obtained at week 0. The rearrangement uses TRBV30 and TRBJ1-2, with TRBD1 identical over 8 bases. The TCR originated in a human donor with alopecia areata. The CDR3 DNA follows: TGTGCCTGGAGGGCCGCAGGGGGCGGCTACACCTTC. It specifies CAWRAAGGGYTF.